The next 16 T cell receptor beta chains were all read from a single sample in a study of blood T cells in healthy people across ages. A sample-barcoded 5' primer and a J-beta primer mix were used in a second PCR of about 7 to 12 cycles. TCRdb re-derived calls from the 5' RACE reads in MiXCR, one entry per CDR3 protein. The sample lists roughly 650,000 distinct CDR3 sequences; less than 40% were seen once. The sequenced sample was blood. These receptors were collected from a woman aged 80 or over in good health.

The chain employs TRBV6-1 and TRBJ1-2; D may be TRBD1 (5 bases). Looked up from germline, CDR1 is MNHNS and CDR2 is SASEGT. Trimming shortened V by 5 bases and J by 2 bases, and 12 bases separated the two germline ends. The CDR3 consists of 14 residues. DNA for the CDR3: TGTGCCAGCAGTAACCCGGAGGGGAACTATGGCTACACCTTC. Its translation: CASSNPEGNYGYTF.

About this clonotype: The junction departs from the called germline gene at one end, perhaps through a read error. The rearrangement links TRBV4-1 to TRBJ2-1, with D maybe TRBD2 (5 bases). Matching the DNA end better, TRBJ2-7 makes the J call doubtful. Germline-derived CDR1 and CDR2 are MGHRA and YSYEKL. The CDR3 covers 16 residues. This CDR3 reads CASSQDEGGPYNEQYF. The DNA for the CDR3 is TGCGCTAGCAGCCAAGACGAAGGAGGCCCCTACAATGAGCAGTACTTC.

This clonotype was observed many times. The rearrangement links TRBV4-2 to TRBJ1-4; a weak D match, TRBD1 (6 bases). Trimming took off 3 bases at V and 1 base at J, with 9 bases between the two ends. Germline CDR1 LGHNA, CDR2 YNFKEQ. This CDR3 spans 15 amino acids. The CDR3 reads CASSQQQGTNEKLFF. The CDR3 nucleotides are TGTGCCAGCAGCCAGCAACAGGGAACTAATGAAAAACTGTTTTTT.

This clonotype has only a few counts. Germline and junction disagree at one end, which may indicate a read error. CDR3: CASSQGAGGTGAFF. CDR3 DNA: TGTGCCAGCAGCCAGGGCGCTGGGGGCACTGGAGCTTTCTTT. The chain carries TRBV9 and TRBJ1-1; weak D call: TRBD1 (6 bases). Looked up from germline, CDR1 is SGDLS and CDR2 is YYNGEE. The CDR3 runs 14 residues.

Of note for this clonotype: This may come from a read error, since a much larger clone is one base off. The V call is TRBV30, the J call TRBJ2-7; D not resolved. Germline CDR1 and CDR2: GTSNPN and SVGIG (reference sequence). The V and J ends lost 4 bases and 2 bases respectively, with 9 bases between them. The CDR3 loop spans 12 amino acids. CDR3: CAWNVLPYEQYF. CDR3 sequence (DNA): TGTGCCTGGAATGTACTACCCTACGAGCAGTACTTC.

This chain uses TRBV3-1 with TRBJ1-4, with a tentative D call TRBD1 (5 bases). V was clipped by 4 bases and J by 9 bases, with 15 bases between them. The CDR3 is 14 amino acids. Germline CDR1 is LGHDT and CDR2 is YNNKEL (reference sequence). In nucleotides, the CDR3 is TGTGCCAGCAGCCTTCGACAGAGTAGTAAAAAACTGTTTTTT. Protein product: CASSLRQSSKKLFF.

Points on this clonotype: A read error is possible here, since a much larger clone lies one base away. The chain has TRBV27 and TRBJ2-5; 14 nucleotides match TRBD2. V lost 1 base, J lost 11 bases, and 12 bases stayed unmatched. Germline CDR1 reads MNHEY; CDR2 reads SMNVEV (reference sequence). This CDR3 is built from 17 residues. The CDR3 region is CASSLYGLAGGDNEQYF. The CDR3 nucleotides are TGTGCCAGCAGTTTATATGGACTAGCGGGGGGAGACAATGAGCAGTACTTC.

The CDR3 DNA sequence: TGTGCCAGCAGCCAAGATCCCGCCAGGGAGGACGGAAACACCATATATTTT. Amino acids: CASSQDPAREDGNTIYF. This sequence joins TRBV4-2 and TRBJ1-3, with D possibly TRBD1 on 5 matching bases. Germline CDR1 is LGHNA and CDR2 is YNFKEQ. The CDR3 covers 17 residues. The V end was cut by 0 bases, the J end by 4 bases, with 16 bases between.

This clonotype was picked up many times. J is TRBJ1-6 and V is TRBV7-9, with a possible D match to TRBD1 (5 bases). V was cut by 4 bases and J by 6 bases, with 16 bases left in between. Germline V gene sequence: CDR1 SEHNR, CDR2 FQNEAQ (reference sequence). This CDR3 spans 16 amino acids. CDR3 DNA: TGTGCCAGCAGCTCCCGGGGCAACAGCCCTAATTCACCCCTCCACTTT. Protein: CASSSRGNSPNSPLHF.

This clonotype was seen many times. V and J are TRBV6-1 and TRBJ1-2, with a tentative D call TRBD1 (5 bases). The ends were cut back, 0 bases at V and 8 bases at J, with 13 bases in the middle. This CDR3 comprises 14 residues. The germline gives CDR1 MNHNS, CDR2 SASEGT. CDR3 DNA sequence: TGTGCCAGCAGTGAAGCGGTCCAGGGAAGGGGCTACACCTTC. It encodes CASSEAVQGRGYTF.

The chain couples TRBV7-9 to TRBJ2-3, with TRBD1 matching over 9 bases. Germline CDR1 is SEHNR and CDR2 is FQNEAQ (reference sequence). The CDR3 totals 16 residues. V was clipped by 5 bases and J by 2 bases; unmatched bases: 8. The chain's CDR3 is CASSTPTGGPTDTQYF. Written as DNA, the CDR3 is TGTGCCAGCAGCACGCCGACAGGGGGTCCCACAGATACGCAGTATTTT.

This clonotype has just a few counts. Given a much more abundant clone one base away, this may be a read error. Here the CDR3 reads CASNGGLEQYF. CDR3 nucleotide sequence: TGTGCCAGCAACGGGGGGCTTGAGCAGTACTTC. The chain uses TRBV6-2 or TRBV6-3 and TRBJ2-5, with a weak D call TRBD2 (7 bases). This CDR3 comprises 11 residues. Germline CDR1 is MNHEY and CDR2 is SVGEGT. V dropped 7 bases and J dropped 11 bases, with 14 bases sitting between them.

This clonotype was seen repeatedly, ten times or more. The chain has TRBV3-1 and TRBJ2-1; D is unresolved. The CDR3 has 15 amino acids. V gave up 4 bases and J gave up 2 bases, with 12 bases separating them. Per the germline V gene, CDR1 is LGHDT and CDR2 is YNNKEL (reference sequence). Here the CDR3 DNA reads TGTGCCAGCAGCCCTCGTTATGGACCCTACAATGAGCAGTTCTTC. Translation: CASSPRYGPYNEQFF.

The rearrangement uses TRBV19 and TRBJ1-1; 7 bases map to TRBD1. The J segment lost 1 base and the V segment lost 7 bases, leaving 6 bases of the junction unmatched. This CDR3 is 14 amino acids long. The germline gives CDR1 LNHDA, CDR2 SQIVND (reference sequence). The CDR3 sequence: CASTTGEANTEAFF. The DNA for the CDR3 is TGTGCCAGTACCACAGGGGAGGCGAACACTGAAGCTTTCTTT.

This clonotype was seen more than once but under ten times. The V and J genes are TRBV5-6 and TRBJ2-2, with 10 bases fitting TRBD1. Per the germline V gene, CDR1 is SGHDT and CDR2 is YYEEEE. V lost 4 bases to trimming and J lost 2 bases; unmatched junction nucleotides: 8. The CDR3 runs 17 residues. This CDR3 is CASSRTGQGGNTGELFF. CDR3 sequence (DNA): TGTGCCAGCAGCAGAACAGGACAGGGGGGCAACACCGGGGAGCTGTTTTTT.

Points on this clonotype: A read error may be the cause here, since a much bigger clone is one base away. The genes are TRBV5-4 and TRBJ2-5; TRBD1 or TRBD2 may be the D gene (6 bases each). This CDR3 is 15 amino acids long. V shed 2 bases and J shed 11 bases, with 22 bases lying between them. Germline V lookup: CDR1 SGHNT, CDR2 YYREEE (reference sequence). The CDR3 protein is CASSLPRGPSPEQYF. The CDR3 nucleotides are TGTGCCAGCAGCTTACCCCGGGGGCCTTCCCCTGAGCAGTACTTC.